The 26 T cell receptor beta chains below all came from one sample that was sequenced in a study of blood T cell repertoires in COVID-19. Assay: immunoSEQ multiplex PCR; the TCRdb copy retains only in-frame clones and omits some. The table lists roughly 250,000 clones, roughly 84% of them singletons. Sequencing was carried out using peripheral blood. The receptors stem from a woman aged 45 to 65 with acute or convalescent COVID-19.

The chain uses TRBV19 and TRBJ2-1; a weak D match, TRBD2 (6 bases). CDR3 length equals 13 residues. Deletions cut 8 bases from V and 6 bases from J, with 14 bases between. The germline V gene has CDR1 LNHDA and CDR2 SQIVND (reference sequence). The CDR3 protein is CASYSGNLNEQFF. The DNA of the CDR3 is TGTGCCAGTTATAGCGGAAATCTCAATGAGCAGTTCTTC.

J is TRBJ2-5 and V is TRBV4-2; TRBD2 agrees at 10 bases. Germline CDR1 and CDR2: LGHNA and YNFKEQ. The CDR3 extends over 16 amino acids. V shed 0 bases, J shed 2 bases, and the junction held 3 bases outside the gene matches. The CDR3 reads CASSQEVLAGQETQYF. CDR3 bases: TGTGCCAGCAGCCAAGAGGTACTAGCGGGGCAAGAGACCCAGTACTTC.

The chain employs TRBV19 and TRBJ1-1, with TRBD1 identical over 11 bases. This CDR3 comprises 18 residues. J was trimmed by 4 bases and V by 7 bases; bases with no gene match: 17. The germline CDR1 and CDR2 sequences are LNHDA and SQIVND (reference sequence). The CDR3 reads CASTTLEFWGTGGTEAFF. The CDR3 DNA reads as TGTGCCAGTACCACCCTTGAGTTTTGGGGGACAGGGGGCACTGAAGCTTTCTTT.

This rearrangement joins TRBV30 to TRBJ2-3; no reliable D call. CDR3 length equals 13 residues. CDR1 and CDR2 from the germline V gene are GTSNPN and SVGIG (reference sequence). Trimming removed 3 bases from V and 0 bases from J, with 7 bases in between. The CDR3 DNA reads TGTGCCTGGAGGGTTAGTAGCACAGATACGCAGTATTTT. It encodes CAWRVSSTDTQYF.

This chain connects TRBV19 to TRBJ2-7; the match to TRBD1 covers 11 bases. The V and J ends lost 5 bases and 5 bases, in that order; junction bases with no gene match: 5. Germline assignment: CDR1 LNHDA and CDR2 SQIVND (reference sequence). This CDR3 has 14 residues. CDR3 nucleotides: TGTGCCAGTAGTCTCGGACAGGGGGCCGACGAGCAGTACTTC. Amino acid sequence: CASSLGQGADEQYF.

V is TRBV10-3 and J is TRBJ2-1, with D maybe TRBD2 (6 bases). Germline assignment: CDR1 ENHRY and CDR2 SYGVKD. The CDR3 has 13 amino acids. V dropped 8 bases and J dropped 6 bases, with 14 bases sitting between them. The DNA for the CDR3 is TGTGCCATCGCTGGGATGGGGGGCAATGAGCAGTTCTTC. It translates to CAIAGMGGNEQFF.

A few counts support this clone. The chain employs TRBV4-1 and TRBJ2-1; 9 bases fit TRBD2. Germline lookup yields CDR1 MGHRA and CDR2 YSYEKL. There are 18 residues in the CDR3. After removal of 0 bases from V and 3 bases from J, the junction contained 9 bases not matched to a gene. The CDR3 loop is CASSQDRASGTLYNEQFF. The CDR3 nucleotides are TGCGCCAGCAGCCAAGATCGGGCTAGCGGGACTCTCTACAATGAGCAGTTCTTC.

This clone has more than one count but fewer than ten. This rearrangement joins TRBV2 to TRBJ2-4; D is possibly TRBD1 (6 bases). Germline CDR1 SNHLY, CDR2 FYNNEI. V was pared by 6 bases and J by 8 bases, with 8 bases between. This CDR3 has 11 residues. This chain's CDR3 is CASRQGYIQYF. In DNA form, the CDR3 reads TGTGCCAGCAGGCAGGGGTACATTCAGTACTTC.

The table lists this clone with a few counts. The junction departs from germline at one end; a sequencing error may be responsible. The chain recombines TRBV14 with TRBJ1-3; no clear D gene. The CDR3 loop spans 13 amino acids. Germline CDR1 is SGHDN and CDR2 is FVKESK. The CDR3 loop is CASSQNPGDTIYF. As DNA, the CDR3 is TGTGCCAGCAGCCAGAATCCTGGAGACACCATATATTTT.

The chain links TRBV19 to TRBJ1-5, with D possibly matching TRBD1 (5 bases). CDR3 length equals 14 residues. Germline lookup yields CDR1 LNHDA and CDR2 SQIVND (reference sequence). V was cut by 3 bases and J by 4 bases, with 10 bases left in between. CDR3 nucleotides: TGTGCCAGTAGTATGGGACTTCGAAATCAGCCCCAGCATTTT. This gives the protein CASSMGLRNQPQHF.

Of note for this clone: Other DNA sequences within the sample encode an identical CDR3. The V gene is TRBV6-1, the J gene TRBJ1-2, with D unclear. The CDR3 sequence is 12 residues long. The germline CDR1 and CDR2 sequences are MNHNS and SASEGT. The V end lost 2 bases, the J end lost 8 bases, and 9 bases lay between the germline ends. This CDR3 reads CASSEWGVGYTF. The CDR3 bases are TGTGCCAGCAGTGAATGGGGAGTCGGCTACACCTTC.

The chain recombines TRBV21-1 with TRBJ2-5; the table's D call, TRBD1, was not checked against the DNA. TRBV21-1 is a pseudogene locus. The CDR3 runs to 15 residues. The CDR3 is CASPSQQGAMETQYF. CDR3 DNA sequence: TGTGCCAGCCCGTCCCAGCAGGGGGCTATGGAGACCCAGTACTTC.

There are a few counts of this clone. This chain joins TRBV19 and TRBJ1-2, with D perhaps TRBD1 (5 bases). V gave up 0 bases and J gave up 1 base, with 6 bases separating them. There are 14 residues in the CDR3. Germline CDR1 reads LNHDA; CDR2 reads SQIVND (reference sequence). The CDR3 DNA reads as TGTGCCAGTAGTATAGATAGGGGTAACTATGGCTACACCTTC. It encodes CASSIDRGNYGYTF.

V usage is TRBV14 and J usage is TRBJ2-7; weak D call: TRBD2 (5 bases). V was pared by 0 bases and J by 8 bases, with 11 bases between. The germline V gene has CDR1 SGHDN and CDR2 FVKESK. This CDR3 has 13 residues. In DNA form, the CDR3 reads TGTGCCAGCAGCCAAGATTTCCGGGGAAAGCAGTACTTC. It specifies CASSQDFRGKQYF. Based on the CDR3 plus reference TRBV14 and TRBJ2-7, the full variable domain is EAGVTQFPSHSVIEKGQTVTLRCDPISGHDNLYWYRRVMGKEIKFLLHFVKESKQDESGMPNNRFLAERTGGTYSTLKVQPAELEDSGVYFCASSQDFRGKQYFGPGTRLTVT.

The chain employs TRBV11-3 and TRBJ2-1, with TRBD2 identical over 8 bases. Trimming took 4 bases from V and 5 from J; bases not matched to a gene: 13. The germline gives CDR1 SGHNT, CDR2 YENEEA. The CDR3 spans 17 residues. CDR3 in DNA: TGTGCCAGCAGCTCGGCAGAACTAGCGGTACGAAACAATGAGCAGTTCTTC. This translates into CASSSAELAVRNNEQFF.

The V and J genes are TRBV28 and TRBJ1-2, with a possible D match to TRBD1 (5 bases). The CDR3 extends over 14 amino acids. V was cut by 2 bases and J by 4 bases, with 11 bases left in between. Germline V lookup: CDR1 MDHEN, CDR2 SYDVKM. The CDR3 is CASSLQQASYGYTF. The CDR3, as DNA: TGTGCCAGCAGTTTACAACAGGCCAGCTATGGCTACACCTTC.

This clone was found a few times. This chain uses TRBV28 with TRBJ2-7; 7 bases agree with TRBD2. The CDR3 spans 15 residues. Per the germline V gene, CDR1 is MDHEN and CDR2 is SYDVKM. V was clipped by 8 bases and J by 0 bases; unmatched bases: 10. The CDR3 DNA reads as TGTGCCAGCGGTTCCTGGGGACTACACTCCTACGAGCAGTACTTC. It specifies CASGSWGLHSYEQYF. Full variable domain (remainder filled in from reference TRBV28 and TRBJ2-7): DVKVTQSSRYLVKRTGEKVFLECVQDMDHENMFWYRQDPGLGLRLIYFSYDVKMKEKGDIPEGYSVSREKKERFSLILESASTNQTSMYLCASGSWGLHSYEQYFGPGTRLTVT.

This clone appeared a single time. The chain recombines TRBV7-9 with TRBJ1-1; D unclear. Per the germline V gene, CDR1 is SEHNR and CDR2 is FQNEAQ (reference sequence). The V and J ends lost 0 bases and 4 bases respectively, with 12 bases between them. This CDR3 contains 15 residues. The CDR3 nucleotides are TGTGCCAGCAGCTTAGCGTCCGGTCCTTTCACTGAAGCTTTCTTT. This sequence encodes CASSLASGPFTEAFF. The complete variable domain, with remaining parts taken from reference TRBV7-9 and TRBJ1-1, reads DTGVSQNPRHKITKRGQNVTFRCDPISEHNRLYWYRQTLGQGPEFLTYFQNEAQLEKSRLLSDRFSAERPKGSFSTLEIQRTEQGDSAMYLCASSLASGPFTEAFFGQGTRLTVV.

The genes are TRBV28 and TRBJ2-5; D gene ambiguous. With 11 bases removed from V and 5 bases from J, the gap between germline ends came to 12 bases. The CDR3 totals 11 residues. The germline V gene encodes CDR1 MDHEN and CDR2 SYDVKM. The CDR3 is CAVSREETQYF. Written as DNA, the CDR3 is TGTGCCGTTTCACGAGAGGAGACCCAGTACTTC.

The V gene is TRBV2, the J gene TRBJ2-5, with 7 bases matching TRBD2. Germline CDR1 SNHLY, CDR2 FYNNEI. The CDR3 is 13 amino acids. CDR3 in amino acids: CANPGRRQETQYF. The CDR3 DNA is TGTGCTAATCCCGGGAGGCGGCAAGAGACCCAGTACTTC.

The chain recombines TRBV2 with TRBJ2-7; D is uncertain. Germline V CDR1 and CDR2: SNHLY, FYNNEI. V lost 2 bases, J lost 2 bases, and 16 bases lay in between. This CDR3 has 16 residues. The CDR3 is CASSENPLAPTYEQYF. The CDR3 DNA sequence: TGTGCCAGCAGTGAAAACCCCCTGGCCCCGACCTACGAGCAGTACTTC.

V is TRBV4-3 and J is TRBJ1-4; 9 bases map to TRBD1. Losses at the gene ends were 4 bases for V and 8 bases for J; bases not matched to a gene: 8. The germline V gene has CDR1 LGHNA and CDR2 YSLEER. CDR3 length: 15 amino acids. CDR3 amino acids: CASSPFGGQGEKLFF. CDR3 in DNA: TGCGCCAGCAGCCCCTTCGGAGGACAGGGGGAAAAACTGTTTTTT.

The J gene is TRBJ1-2, the V gene TRBV14; D not resolved. Trimming cost V 1 base and J 14 bases, with 17 bases left between them. Germline loops: CDR1 SGHDN, CDR2 FVKESK. The CDR3 spans 13 residues. The chain's CDR3 is CASSQGARPARTF. The CDR3 region has the DNA TGTGCCAGCAGCCAAGGAGCGAGGCCGGCTAGGACCTTC.

This clone was found a few times. The chain couples TRBV2 to TRBJ1-4; 11 positions agree with TRBD1. The CDR3 has 16 amino acids. Germline CDR1 and CDR2: SNHLY and FYNNEI. V lost 5 bases and J lost 3; bases outside the gene matches: 5. This CDR3 is CASSRGTGGSNEKLFF. CDR3 nucleotide sequence: TGTGCCAGCAGTCGCGGGACAGGGGGGTCTAATGAAAAACTGTTTTTT.

As DNA, the CDR3 is TGTGCCAGCAGTGCCGGGACAGGGTACGGCAATGAGCAGTTCTTC. It yields the protein CASSAGTGYGNEQFF. V and J are TRBV28 and TRBJ2-1, with 9 bases lining up with TRBD1. Germline V gene data show CDR1 as MDHEN and CDR2 as SYDVKM. This CDR3 region has 15 residues. The V gene end was trimmed by 5 bases and the J gene end by 6 bases; junction bases not matched to a gene: 8.

The rearrangement uses TRBV7-3 and TRBJ2-6, with D hard to call. Germline V CDR1 and CDR2: SGHTA, FQGTGA. CDR3 length equals 15 residues. Trimming pared 5 bases from V and 4 bases from J, leaving 12 bases between. The CDR3 DNA follows: TGTGCCAGCAGCCCCCTGTTATCCGGGGCCAACGTCCTGACTTTC. Its protein product is CASSPLLSGANVLTF.